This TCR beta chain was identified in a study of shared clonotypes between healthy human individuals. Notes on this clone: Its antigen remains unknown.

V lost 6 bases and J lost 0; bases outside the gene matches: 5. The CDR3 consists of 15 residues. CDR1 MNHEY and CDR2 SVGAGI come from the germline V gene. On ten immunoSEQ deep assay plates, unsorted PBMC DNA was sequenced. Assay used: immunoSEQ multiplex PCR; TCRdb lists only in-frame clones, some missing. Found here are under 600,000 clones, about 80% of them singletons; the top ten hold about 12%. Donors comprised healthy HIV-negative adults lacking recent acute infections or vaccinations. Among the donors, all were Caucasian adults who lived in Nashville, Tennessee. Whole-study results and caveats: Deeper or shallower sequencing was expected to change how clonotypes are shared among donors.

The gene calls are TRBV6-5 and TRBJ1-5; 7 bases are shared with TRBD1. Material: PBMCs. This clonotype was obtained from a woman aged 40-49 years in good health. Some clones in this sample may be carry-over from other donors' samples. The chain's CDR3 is CASSRGQFSNQPQHF. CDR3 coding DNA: TGTGCCAGCAGCCGGGGACAGTTTAGCAATCAGCCCCAGCATTTT.